This T cell receptor (beta chain) was sequenced for a study of blood T cells in healthy people across ages. Germline V gives CDR1 LGHDT, CDR2 YNNKEL (reference sequence). V lost 6 bases to trimming and J lost 0 bases; unmatched junction nucleotides: 7. This CDR3 region has 16 residues. A J-beta primer mix and a sample-barcoded 5' primer were used in a second PCR of roughly 6 to 11 cycles. MiXCR, applied by TCRdb to the 5' RACE reads, yields one record per CDR3 protein. This sample has 1.5 million or so distinct CDR3 sequences, with roughly 40% found just once. Details on this clonotype: What it recognizes is unknown.

Broader study findings: Diversity estimated from one million T cells was considered an underestimate.

This chain uses TRBV3-1 with TRBJ1-1, with 10 positions matching TRBD1. The receptor's source is a woman aged 18-30 years in good health. Sample: blood. CDR3: CASRARDRGLNTEAFF. The CDR3 nucleotides read TGTGCCAGCAGAGCCCGGGACAGGGGATTGAACACTGAAGCTTTCTTT.